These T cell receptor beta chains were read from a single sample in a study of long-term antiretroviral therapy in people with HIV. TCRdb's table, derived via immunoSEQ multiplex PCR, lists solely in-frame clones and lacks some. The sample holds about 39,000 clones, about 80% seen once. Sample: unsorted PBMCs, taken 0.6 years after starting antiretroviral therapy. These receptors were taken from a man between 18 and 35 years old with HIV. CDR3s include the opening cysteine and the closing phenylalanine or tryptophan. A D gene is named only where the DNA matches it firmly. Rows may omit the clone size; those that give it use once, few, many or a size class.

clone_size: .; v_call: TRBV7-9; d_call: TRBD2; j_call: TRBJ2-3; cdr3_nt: TGTGCCAGCAGCTCGAGACTAGCGGGAGGGTCAGATACGCAGTATTTT; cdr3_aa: CASSSRLAGGSDTQYF
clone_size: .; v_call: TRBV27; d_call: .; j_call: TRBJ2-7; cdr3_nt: TGTGCCAGCAGTTTATCGGCAGACTACGAGCAGTACTTC; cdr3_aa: CASSLSADYEQYF
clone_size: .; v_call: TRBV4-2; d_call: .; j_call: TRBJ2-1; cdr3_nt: TGTGCCAGCAGCCAAGATTTGAATGAGCAGTTCTTC; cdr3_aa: CASSQDLNEQFF
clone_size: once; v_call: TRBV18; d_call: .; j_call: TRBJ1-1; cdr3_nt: TGTGCCAGCTCACCACGGGAGGTCACTGAAGCTTTCTTT; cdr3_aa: CASSPREVTEAFF
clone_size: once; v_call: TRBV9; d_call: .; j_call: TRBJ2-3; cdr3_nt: TGTGCCAGCAGCGTAGACCTAGGACCTACTCCCGCTGATACGCAGTATTTT; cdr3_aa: CASSVDLGPTPADTQYF
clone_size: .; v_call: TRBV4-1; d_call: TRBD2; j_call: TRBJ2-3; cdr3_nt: TGCGCCAGCAGCCAAGATTTCCTAGCGGGAGGGCCAGGGGGCACAGATACGCAGTATTTT; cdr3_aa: CASSQDFLAGGPGGTDTQYF
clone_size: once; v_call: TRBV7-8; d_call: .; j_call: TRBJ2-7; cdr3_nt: TGTGCCAGCAGCTTACGGGGGGCATACGAGCAGTACTTC; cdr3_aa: CASSLRGAYEQYF
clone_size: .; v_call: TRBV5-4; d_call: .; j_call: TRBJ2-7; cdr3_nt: TGTGCCAGCAGCTTGGATGAAGCGGGCGCGTCCTACGAGCAGTACTTC; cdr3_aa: CASSLDEAGASYEQYF
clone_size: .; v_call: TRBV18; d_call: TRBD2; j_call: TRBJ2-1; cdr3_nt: TGTGCCAGCTCCTCGACTAGCGGGAGGGCCGATGAGCAGTTCTTC; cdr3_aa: CASSSTSGRADEQFF
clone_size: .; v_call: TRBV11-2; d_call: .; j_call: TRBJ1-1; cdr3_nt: TGTGCCAGCACACTACATAGCTCTGAAGCTTTCTTT; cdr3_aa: CASTLHSSEAFF
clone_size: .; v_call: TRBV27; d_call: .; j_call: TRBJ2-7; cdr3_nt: TGTGCCAGCAGTTTGGGGGGATACGAGCAGTACTTC; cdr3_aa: CASSLGGYEQYF
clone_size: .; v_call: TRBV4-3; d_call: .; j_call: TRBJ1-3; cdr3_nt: TGCGCCAGCAGCCAAGAAGGTGGTTCTGGAAACACCATATATTTT; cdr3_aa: CASSQEGGSGNTIYF
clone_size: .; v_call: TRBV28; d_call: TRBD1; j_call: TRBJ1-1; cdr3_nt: TGTGCCAGCGGAACAGGGGGCGTGAACACTGAAGCTTTCTTT; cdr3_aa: CASGTGGVNTEAFF
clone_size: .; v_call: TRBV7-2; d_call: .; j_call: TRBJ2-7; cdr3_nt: TGTGCCAGCAGCTCTGAACTAGGGTATTACGAGCAGTACTTC; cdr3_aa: CASSSELGYYEQYF
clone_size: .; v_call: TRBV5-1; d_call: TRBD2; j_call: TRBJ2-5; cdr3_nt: TGCGCCAGCAGCATCTCAGGCGGGAGGCAAGAGACCCAGTACTTC; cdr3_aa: CASSISGGRQETQYF
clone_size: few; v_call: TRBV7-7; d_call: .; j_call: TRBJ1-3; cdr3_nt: TGTGCTAGCAGCGCGGGACCGTCTGGAAACACCATATATTTT; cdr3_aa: CASSAGPSGNTIYF
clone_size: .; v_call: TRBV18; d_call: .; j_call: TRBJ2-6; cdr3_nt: TGTGCCAGCTCACCAATCGGGGGCGAAATCGGGGCCAACGTCCTGACTTTC; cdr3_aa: CASSPIGGEIGANVLTF
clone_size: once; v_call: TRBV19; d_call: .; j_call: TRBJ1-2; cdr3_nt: TGTGCCAGTAGTGCCGGGGTGAACTATGGCTACACCTTC; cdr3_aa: CASSAGVNYGYTF
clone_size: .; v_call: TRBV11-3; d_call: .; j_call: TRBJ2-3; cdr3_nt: TGTGCCAGCAGCTTAGATAGGTCAGGGTGTGCTAGCACAGATACGCAGTATTTT; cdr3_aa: CASSLDRSGCASTDTQYF
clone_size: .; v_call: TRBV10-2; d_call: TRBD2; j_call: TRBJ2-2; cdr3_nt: TGCGCCAGCAGACCCGCGCTCCCCTCTAGCGGGAGGACCACCGGGGAGCTGTTTTTT; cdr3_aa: CASRPALPSSGRTTGELFF
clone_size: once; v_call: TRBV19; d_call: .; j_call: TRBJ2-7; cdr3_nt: TGTGCCAGTAGTCCGGACCTAATGGGGACGCTCTACGAGCAGTACTTC; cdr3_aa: CASSPDLMGTLYEQYF
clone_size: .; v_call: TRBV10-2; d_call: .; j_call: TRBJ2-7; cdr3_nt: TGCGCCAGCAGGCGGGACCTAGGGAACGAGCAGTACTTC; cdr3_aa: CASRRDLGNEQYF
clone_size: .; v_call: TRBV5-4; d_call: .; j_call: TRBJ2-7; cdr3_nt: TGTGCCAGCAGCTTCGTCGGAGTGTACGAGCAGTACTTC; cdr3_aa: CASSFVGVYEQYF
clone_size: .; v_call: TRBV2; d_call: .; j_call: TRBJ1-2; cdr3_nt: TGTGCCGAAGGGGGGCAGGGAAGAGGCTACACCTTC; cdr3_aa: CAEGGQGRGYTF
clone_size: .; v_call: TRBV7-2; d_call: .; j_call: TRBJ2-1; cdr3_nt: TGTGCCAGCAGCTTAGTATTGAGGCGTGAGCAGTTCTTC; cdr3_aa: CASSLVLRREQFF
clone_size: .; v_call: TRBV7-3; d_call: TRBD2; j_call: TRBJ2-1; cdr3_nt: TGTGCCAGCAGCGGGACTAGCGGAGGGGCCTACAATGAGCAGTTCTTC; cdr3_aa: CASSGTSGGAYNEQFF
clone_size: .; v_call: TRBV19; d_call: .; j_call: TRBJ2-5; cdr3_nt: TGTGCCAGTAGTATAGGCGACCAAGAGACCCAGTACTTC; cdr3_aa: CASSIGDQETQYF
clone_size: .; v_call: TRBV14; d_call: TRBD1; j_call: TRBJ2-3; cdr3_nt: TGTGCCAGCAGCCGTGGGGACAGGAACACAGATACGCAGTATTTT; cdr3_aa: CASSRGDRNTDTQYF
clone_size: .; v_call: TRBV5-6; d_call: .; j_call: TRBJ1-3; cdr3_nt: TGTGCCAGCAGCTTGAGGGGTCTCTCTGGAAACACCATATATTTT; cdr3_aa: CASSLRGLSGNTIYF